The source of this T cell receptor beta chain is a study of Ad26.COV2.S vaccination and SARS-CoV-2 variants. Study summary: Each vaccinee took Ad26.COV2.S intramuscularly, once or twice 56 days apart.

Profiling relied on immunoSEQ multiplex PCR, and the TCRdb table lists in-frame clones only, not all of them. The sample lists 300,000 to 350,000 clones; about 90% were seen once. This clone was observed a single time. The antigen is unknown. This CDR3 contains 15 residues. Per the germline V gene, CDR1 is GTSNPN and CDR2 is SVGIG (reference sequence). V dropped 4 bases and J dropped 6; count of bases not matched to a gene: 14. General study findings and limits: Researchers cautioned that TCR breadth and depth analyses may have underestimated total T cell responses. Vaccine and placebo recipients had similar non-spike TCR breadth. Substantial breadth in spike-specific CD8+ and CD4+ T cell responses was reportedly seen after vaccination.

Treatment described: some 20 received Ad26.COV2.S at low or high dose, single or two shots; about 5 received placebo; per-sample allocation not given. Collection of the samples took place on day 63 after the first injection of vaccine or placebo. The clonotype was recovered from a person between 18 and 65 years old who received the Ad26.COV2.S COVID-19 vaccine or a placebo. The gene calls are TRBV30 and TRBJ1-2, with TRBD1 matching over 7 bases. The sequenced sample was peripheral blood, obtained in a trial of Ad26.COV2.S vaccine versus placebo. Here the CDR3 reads CAWTFWTGLMDGYTF. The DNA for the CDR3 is TGTGCCTGGACCTTTTGGACAGGACTAATGGATGGCTACACCTTC.